This T cell receptor beta chain is drawn from a study of blood T cell repertoires in COVID-19. Overall study: COVID-19 samples from acute and convalescent phases originated in the United States, Italy and Spain. PBMCs, B-cell-depleted T cells, or T cells were the source of the cDNA or gDNA that made up the material.

Per the authors' pipeline: Counts of nucleated cells, estimated from reference gene primer amplification, were obtained. The method was immunoSEQ multiplex PCR; TCRdb's version includes in-frame clones alone and lacks a portion of them. Clone size and V and J calls were adopted from that table, with D and trimming inferred from the DNA. The table has about 200,000 clones, approximately 79% seen once; the top ten hold 13%. The germline CDR1 and CDR2 sequences are MRHNA and SNTAGT. V was clipped by 7 bases and J by 11 bases; unmatched bases: 14. The CDR3 length is 15 residues. Material: peripheral blood. The gene calls are TRBV6-4 and TRBJ2-7; TRBD2 matches 13 bases. The clonotype was recovered from a man between 45 and 60 years old who had recovered from COVID-19. CDR3 DNA: TGTGCCAGCACCTCCCCAAATTGGACTAGCGGGAGTAAGTACTTC. It translates to CASTSPNWTSGSKYF.